This TCR beta chain was observed in a study of quantifying T cell responses using KT2 cells. Study background: RNA was reverse transcribed with TCR alpha and beta constant-region primers. The second PCR ran as a qPCR until a predetermined fluorescence threshold was reached. Regarding the study as a whole: KT2 clone alpha and beta sequence counts scaled linearly with input KT2 cell number.

A single-stranded UMI oligo with SP2 sequence was ligated to cDNA 3' ends. The first PCR ran 4 to 5 cycles with an equimolar RC1.1 and RC1.2 beta primer mix. TCRdb fed the UMI-ligation and nested PCR reads into MiXCR, producing one record per CDR3 protein. The sample holds more than 55,000 distinct CDR3 sequences; 9% to 15% are singletons and the top ten take around a tenth. This clonotype was picked up a small number of times. The antigen is undetermined. The sample is PBMC spiked with counted cells of clone KT2. CDR1 is SEHNR, CDR2 FQNEAQ, per germline (reference sequence). This CDR3 has 16 amino acids. V lost 0 bases and J 0 bases, leaving 9 bases between the germline ends.

The receptor comes from a human donor. The sequenced sample was PBMCs spiked with cells of the T cell clone KT2. The chain has TRBV7-9 and TRBJ1-3; D not resolved. DNA of the CDR3: TGTGCCAGCAGCTTAGCGCAGCCTGGCTCTGGAAACACCATATATTTT. It is translated as CASSLAQPGSGNTIYF.